Here is one T cell receptor (beta chain) with its context. These data originate in a study of blood T cells in healthy people across ages. On the study more broadly: With template switching, about one barcoded beta molecule was captured per two T cells.

Germline V lookup: CDR1 MNHNY, CDR2 SVGAGI (reference sequence). V lost 0 bases and J lost 8; bases outside the gene matches: 5. The CDR3 consists of 14 residues. A second roughly 7 to 11 cycle PCR used barcoded and J-beta primers. From the 5' RACE reads, TCRdb called clonotypes with MiXCR, one entry per CDR3 protein. This sample has some 1,500,000 distinct CDR3 sequences; about 42% occur once, and the top ten carry about 4.1%. The people who gave samples were healthy Caucasians from Russia, aged roughly 6 to 90. The specimen was blood. This TCR came from a woman aged 18-29 years in good health. The chain joins TRBV6-6 to TRBJ1-2; 8 bases map to TRBD1. This chain's CDR3 is CASSYSTGVRGYTF. CDR3 DNA: TGTGCCAGCAGTTACTCGACAGGGGTGAGAGGCTACACCTTC.